This TCR beta chain was sequenced for a study of tumor-infiltrating lymphocytes in oesophageal squamous cell carcinoma. This clonotype was recorded many times. TCRdb re-called the reads through MiXCR, storing one row per CDR3 protein. The sample lists 12,000 or so distinct CDR3 sequences, roughly 60% occurring once. This CDR3 has 16 residues. V lost 6 bases to trimming and J lost 0 bases; unmatched junction nucleotides: 9. The clonotype was recovered from a female donor with esophageal squamous cell carcinoma. Material for sequencing was blood. V is TRBV12-3 or TRBV12-4 and J is TRBJ2-5, with 8 bases matching TRBD2. The CDR3 sequence: CASSATSEGNQETQYF. The CDR3 bases are TGTGCCAGCAGCGCGACTAGCGAGGGCAACCAAGAGACCCAGTACTTC.